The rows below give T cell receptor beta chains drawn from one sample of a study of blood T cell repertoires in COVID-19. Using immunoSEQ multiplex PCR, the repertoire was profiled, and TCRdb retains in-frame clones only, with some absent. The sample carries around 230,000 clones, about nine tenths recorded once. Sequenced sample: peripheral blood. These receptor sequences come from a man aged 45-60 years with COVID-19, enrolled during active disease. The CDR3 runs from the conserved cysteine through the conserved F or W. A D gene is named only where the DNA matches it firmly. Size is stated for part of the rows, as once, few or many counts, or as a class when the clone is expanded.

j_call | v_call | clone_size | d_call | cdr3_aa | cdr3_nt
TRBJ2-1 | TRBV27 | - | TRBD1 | CASSPLFQGARNEQFF | TGTGCCAGCAGTCCCCTCTTCCAGGGGGCTCGCAATGAGCAGTTCTTC
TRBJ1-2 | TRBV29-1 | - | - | CSGGEGGFYGYTF | TGCAGCGGGGGGGAGGGCGGATTCTATGGCTACACCTTC
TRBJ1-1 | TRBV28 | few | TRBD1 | CASRRQGYTEAFF | TGTGCCAGCAGAAGACAGGGTTACACTGAAGCTTTCTTT
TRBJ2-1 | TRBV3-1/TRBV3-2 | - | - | CASSPGGATNEQFF | TGTGCCAGCAGCCCCGGTGGAGCCACCAATGAGCAGTTCTTC
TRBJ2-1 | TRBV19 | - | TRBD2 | CASSDAGTSPYNEQFF | TGTGCCAGTAGCGACGCCGGGACTAGCCCCTACAATGAGCAGTTCTTC
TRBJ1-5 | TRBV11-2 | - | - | CASSQGRGSNQPQHF | TGTGCCAGCAGCCAGGGCCGGGGGAGCAATCAGCCCCAGCATTTT
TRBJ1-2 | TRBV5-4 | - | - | CASSSLSGYTF | TGTGCCAGCAGCTCACTGTCGGGCTACACCTTC
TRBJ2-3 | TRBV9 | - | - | CASSVKPSTTDTQYF | TGTGCCAGCAGCGTAAAGCCCTCGACAACAGATACGCAGTATTTT
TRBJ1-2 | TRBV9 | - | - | CASSGASNYGYTF | TGTGCCAGCAGCGGGGCGTCTAACTATGGCTACACCTTC
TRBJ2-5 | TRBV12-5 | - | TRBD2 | CASGLGLAVQETQYF | TGTGCTAGTGGTTTGGGACTAGCGGTGCAAGAGACCCAGTACTTC
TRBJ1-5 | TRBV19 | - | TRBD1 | CASSIVSRDRVQPQHF | TGTGCCAGTAGTATAGTGTCGAGGGACAGGGTTCAGCCCCAGCATTTT
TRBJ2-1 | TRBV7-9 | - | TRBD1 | CASSISPGTGGYNEQFF | TGTGCCAGCAGCATTTCTCCAGGGACAGGGGGCTACAATGAGCAGTTCTTC
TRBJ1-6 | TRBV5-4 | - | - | CASSFANRINSPLHF | TGTGCCAGCAGCTTTGCGAACAGAATTAATTCACCCCTCCACTTT
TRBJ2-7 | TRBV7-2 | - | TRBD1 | CASSRTGAYEQYF | TGTGCCAGCAGCAGGACAGGAGCCTACGAGCAGTACTTC
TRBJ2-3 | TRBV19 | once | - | CASSKLAQSGGADTQYF | TGTGCCAGTAGTAAGCTAGCCCAGAGCGGAGGCGCAGATACGCAGTATTTT
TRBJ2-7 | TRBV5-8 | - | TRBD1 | CASSRRTGSYEQYF | TGTGCCAGCAGCCGCCGGACAGGGTCCTACGAGCAGTACTTC
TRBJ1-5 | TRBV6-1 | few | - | CASSEAAGAQPQHF | TGTGCCAGCAGTGAAGCGGCAGGGGCACAGCCCCAGCATTTT
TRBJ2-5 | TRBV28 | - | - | CASSSPRGGAETQYF | TGTGCCAGCAGTAGCCCGAGGGGGGGCGCAGAGACCCAGTACTTC
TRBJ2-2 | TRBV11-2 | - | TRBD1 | CASSLVSFGTGTGELFF | TGTGCCAGCAGCTTAGTTTCTTTCGGGACAGGCACCGGGGAGCTGTTTTTT
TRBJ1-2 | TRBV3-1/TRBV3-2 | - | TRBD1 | CASSQERRTGVDGYTF | TGTGCCAGCAGCCAAGAGCGCAGGACAGGGGTAGATGGCTACACCTTC
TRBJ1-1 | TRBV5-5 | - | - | CASSSQQGGWTEAFF | TGTGCCAGCAGCTCCCAACAGGGCGGATGGACTGAAGCTTTCTTT
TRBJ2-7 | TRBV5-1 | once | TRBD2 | CASSPDGGVSYEQYF | TGCGCCAGCAGCCCGGACGGGGGGGTCTCCTACGAGCAGTACTTC
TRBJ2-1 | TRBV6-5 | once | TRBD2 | CASRLAGGNNEQFF | TGTGCCAGCAGACTAGCGGGGGGAAACAATGAGCAGTTCTTC
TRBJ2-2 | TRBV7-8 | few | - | CASSSNLRGPVGTGELFF | TGTGCCAGCAGCTCCAACCTCAGGGGCCCCGTGGGCACCGGGGAGCTGTTTTTT
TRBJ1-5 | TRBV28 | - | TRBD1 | CASSVLGTGNQPQHF | TGTGCCAGCAGTGTGCTAGGGACAGGCAATCAGCCCCAGCATTTT
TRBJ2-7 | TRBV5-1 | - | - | CASSLGAYEQYF | TGCGCCAGCAGCTTAGGGGCCTACGAGCAGTACTTC
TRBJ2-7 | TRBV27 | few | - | CASSNQGLGGYEQYF | TGTGCCAGCAGCAACCAGGGACTTGGGGGCTACGAGCAGTACTTC
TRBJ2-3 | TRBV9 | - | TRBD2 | CASSVSGSVSTDTQYF | TGTGCCAGCAGCGTCAGCGGGAGTGTTAGTACAGATACGCAGTATTTT
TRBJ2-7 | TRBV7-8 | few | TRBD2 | CASSLAWAASGQSSYEQYF | TGTGCCAGCAGCTTAGCGTGGGCGGCTAGCGGGCAGAGCTCCTACGAGCAGTACTTC
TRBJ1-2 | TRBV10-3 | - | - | CAISAGVEDYGYTF | TGTGCCATCAGTGCCGGGGTAGAGGACTATGGCTACACCTTC
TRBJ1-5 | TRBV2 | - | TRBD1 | CASSGTGGNQPQHF | TGTGCCAGCAGTGGGACAGGCGGCAATCAGCCCCAGCATTTT
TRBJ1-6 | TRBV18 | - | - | CASSRDSSYNSPLHF | TGTGCCAGCTCTCGCGACAGCTCCTATAATTCACCCCTCCACTTT